A single sample is the source of the 9 T cell receptor beta chains below, sequenced in a study of spatial heterogeneity in lung cancer. Time point here: blood at routine non-recurrence follow-up after resection. Material for sequencing was whole RNA from tumor, nontumor lung or frozen PBMC, left unsorted. Each CDR3 protein is one row after TCRdb ran MiXCR on the 5' RACE reads. This table holds around 110,000 distinct CDR3 sequences, less than 15% found once. Sequenced material: PBMCs, taken at follow-up. These receptors originate from a male donor with early-stage non-small cell lung cancer.

This clonotype came up a few times. This rearrangement joins TRBV21-1 to TRBJ1-4; the D call TRBD1 from the table was never checked on the DNA. TRBV21-1 counts as a pseudogene. CDR3 size: 13 residues. In DNA, the CDR3 is TGTGCCAGCAGCTCCCGACCGAGGGAAAAACTGTTTTTT. Protein sequence: CASSSRPREKLFF.

This clonotype was counted at least ten times. This chain connects TRBV29-1 to TRBJ2-2, with 13 bases that match TRBD2. This CDR3 has 16 amino acids. Trimming removed 5 bases from V and 0 bases from J; junction bases left unmatched: 3. Germline values: CDR1 SQVTM, CDR2 ANQGSEA. This CDR3 is CSVRLAGGPNTGELFF. DNA for the CDR3: TGCAGCGTTCGACTAGCGGGGGGCCCGAACACCGGGGAGCTGTTTTTT.

The CDR3: CASSGQGITGANVLTF. CDR3 bases: TGTGCCAGCAGCGGACAGGGAATTACTGGGGCCAACGTCCTGACTTTC. The V gene is TRBV6-2 or TRBV6-3, the J gene TRBJ2-6, with 8 bases lining up with TRBD1. The junction had 6 bases not matched to a gene; V was cut back by 6 bases and J by 2 bases. This CDR3 spans 16 amino acids. From germline, CDR1 is MNHEY and CDR2 SVGEGT.

The rearrangement joins TRBV7-9 to TRBJ1-6; TRBD1 matches at 8 bases. After removal of 5 bases from V and 8 bases from J, the junction contained 8 bases not matched to a gene. Germline CDR1 reads SEHNR; CDR2 reads FQNEAQ (reference sequence). The CDR3 length is 15 residues. The CDR3 here is CASSPYRGRDSPLHF. CDR3 in DNA: TGTGCCAGCAGCCCCTACAGGGGGAGAGATTCACCCCTCCACTTT.

V usage is TRBV10-3 and J usage is TRBJ2-6; 10 nucleotides line up with TRBD1. The CDR3 covers 17 residues. V shed 6 bases, J shed 3 bases, and the junction held 8 bases outside the gene matches. Germline V gene sequence: CDR1 ENHRY, CDR2 SYGVKD. For the CDR3, the DNA is TGTGCCATCAGGCGACAGGGGGCCTTCTATGGGGCCAACGTCCTGACTTTC. It translates to CAIRRQGAFYGANVLTF.

This clonotype was counted many times. The chain joins TRBV28 to TRBJ2-7, with a tentative D call TRBD2 (6 bases). This CDR3 region has 11 residues. Germline V gene data show CDR1 as MDHEN and CDR2 as SYDVKM. Trimming shortened V by 6 bases and J by 12 bases, and 15 bases separated the two germline ends. CDR3: CASSLLDYTYF. In DNA, the CDR3 is TGTGCCAGCAGCCTATTGGACTACACGTACTTC.

This clonotype appeared many times. The chain carries TRBV2 and TRBJ2-7; D is unclear. V lost 1 base and J 3 bases, leaving 16 bases between the germline ends. Germline V gene sequence: CDR1 SNHLY, CDR2 FYNNEI. The CDR3 contains 16 residues. The CDR3 spells CASSEGGSQSGYEQYF. The CDR3 DNA is TGTGCCAGCAGTGAAGGGGGAAGCCAGTCAGGCTACGAGCAGTACTTC.

This clonotype turned up a few times. The V gene is TRBV28, the J gene TRBJ1-2; D ambiguous. The CDR3 covers 13 residues. Between the trimmed V and J ends, which lost 7 bases and 5 bases, there was a span of 14 bases. Germline V gives CDR1 MDHEN, CDR2 SYDVKM. CDR3 protein: CASNLQRAYGYTF. Written as DNA, the CDR3 is TGTGCCAGCAACCTTCAGAGGGCTTATGGCTACACCTTC.

The gene calls are TRBV6-2 or TRBV6-3 and TRBJ2-7; 8 positions match TRBD1. Germline-derived CDR1 and CDR2 are MNHEY and SVGEGT. This CDR3 is built from 16 residues. The V gene end was trimmed by 5 bases and the J gene end by 2 bases; junction bases not matched to a gene: 11. CDR3 in DNA: TGTGCCAGCAGTGACTGGACAGGGCAGACTCCCTACGAGCAGTACTTC. The encoded protein is CASSDWTGQTPYEQYF.